The entry that follows covers one TCR beta chain sequence. These data come from a study of T cell responses to AZD1222 COVID-19 vaccine. Overall study context: Pooled samples include second doses given at about 4 or 12 weeks.

There are 15 residues in the CDR3. V lost 4 bases, J lost 7 bases, and 17 bases lay in between. CDR1 and CDR2 (germline): LNHDA, SQIVND (reference sequence). TCRdb's table, derived via immunoSEQ multiplex PCR, lists solely in-frame clones and lacks some. The sample lists 80,000 to 95,000 clones, 90% to 95% occurring once. This specimen consisted of peripheral blood, obtained on day 0 of AZD1222 vaccination. The chain carries TRBV19 and TRBJ2-1; D perhaps matches TRBD2 (6 bases). This receptor was obtained from an adult in good health. The CDR3 is CASSSSGAISNEQFF. The CDR3 DNA sequence: TGTGCCAGTAGTAGCTCGGGAGCGATTAGTAATGAGCAGTTCTTC.